One T cell receptor (beta chain) is described in this entry. The antigen remains undetermined. Expressed TCRB transcripts were sequenced because the isolated RNA had all been reverse transcribed beforehand. TCRdb's table, derived via immunoSEQ multiplex PCR, lists solely in-frame clones and lacks some. Here the sample spans 150,000 to 180,000 clones, 9% to 12% being singletons. The data belong to a study of beta chain features in type 1 diabetes. Broader study findings: Shortening that was moderate but significant affected the TCRB CDR3s of Type 1 diabetes patients in all four CD4+ subsets.

V dropped 4 bases and J dropped 2 bases, with 9 bases sitting between them. The germline V gene encodes CDR1 LNHNV and CDR2 YYDKDF (reference sequence). The CDR3 is 14 residues long. Sequenced sample: central memory CD4+ T cells from blood. The clonotype comes from a young man with type 1 diabetes. The chain employs TRBV15 and TRBJ1-5, with D perhaps TRBD1 (5 bases). The CDR3 region has the DNA TGTGCCACCAGCAATCAGGGTGGCAATCAGCCCCAGCATTTT. It encodes CATSNQGGNQPQHF.